These 10 T cell receptor beta chains share one sample of origin, sequenced in a study of CD8+ T cells in alopecia areata. Sequencing templates came from extracted RNA that was reverse transcribed into cDNA. TCRdb's table, derived via immunoSEQ multiplex PCR, lists solely in-frame clones and lacks some. The sample includes some 5,000 clones, about 60% of them seen just once. The investigators collected lesional scalp punch biopsies and peripheral blood from alopecia areata patients. Specimen: skin, collected at week 0. The receptor set was obtained from a human donor with alopecia areata.

This clone turned up a few times. The V gene is TRBV19, the J gene TRBJ2-1; no firm D call. Germline CDR1 and CDR2: LNHDA and SQIVND (reference sequence). The ends were cut back, 8 bases at V and 2 bases at J, with 4 bases in the middle. CDR3 size: 11 residues. The CDR3 region has the DNA TGTGCCAGTTCAGCCTACAATGAGCAGTTCTTC. Its protein is CASSAYNEQFF. The full variable domain, completed using reference TRBV19 and TRBJ2-1, is DGGITQSPKYLFRKEGQNVTLSCEQNLNHDAMYWYRQDPGQGLRLIYYSQIVNDFQKGDIAEGYSVSREKKESFPLTVTSAQKNPTAFYLCASSAYNEQFFGPGTRLTVL.

The CDR3 DNA reads TGTGCCAGCAGTCAGGGACAGTTAAATCAGCCCCAGCATTTT. Translating gives CASSQGQLNQPQHF. The chain couples TRBV2 to TRBJ1-5; 7 bases fit TRBD1. The CDR3 loop spans 14 amino acids. The V gene end was trimmed by 5 bases and the J gene end by 4 bases; junction bases not matched to a gene: 5. Germline V CDR1 and CDR2: SNHLY, FYNNEI.

This clone was seen only a few times. The CDR3 sequence is CASSGFNREGTF. DNA for the CDR3: TGTGCCAGCAGTGGATTCAACAGGGAAGGCACCTTC. The chain joins TRBV6-1 to TRBJ1-2; possible D gene TRBD1, 6 bases. The ends were cut back, 4 bases at V and 13 bases at J, with 16 bases in the middle. The germline CDR1 and CDR2 sequences are MNHNS and SASEGT. This CDR3 spans 12 amino acids.

A word on this clone: A far larger clone is only one base removed, so a read error is likely. The chain couples TRBV5-1 to TRBJ1-1; TRBD1 aligns across 7 bases. The V and J ends lost 0 bases and 8 bases, in that order; junction bases with no gene match: 13. CDR1 SGHRS and CDR2 YFSETQ come from the germline V gene. This CDR3 region has 16 residues. The CDR3 DNA follows: TGCGCCAGCAGCTTGGGGTCAGGGGGTACTTCATGGGAAGCTTTCTTT. This encodes CASSLGSGGTSWEAFF.

V usage is TRBV5-4 and J usage is TRBJ2-1, with D possibly TRBD2 on 6 matching bases. The CDR3 consists of 16 residues. Germline lookup yields CDR1 SGHNT and CDR2 YYREEE (reference sequence). Trimming stripped 4 bases from V and 3 bases from J, with 17 bases between. CDR3 in DNA: TGTGCCAGCAGCCCGCGAGCGGGCCCTCACTACAATGAGCAGTTCTTC. This encodes CASSPRAGPHYNEQFF.

The gene calls are TRBV7-2 and TRBJ2-2; the D gene is possibly TRBD2 (6 bases). Trimming shortened V by 3 bases and J by 4 bases, and 18 bases separated the two germline ends. Germline CDR1 SGHTA, CDR2 FQGNSA. This CDR3 is built from 17 residues. CDR3 in DNA: TGTGCCAGCAGCTTGAGCGGGCCAAAATCGGTCACCGGGGAGCTGTTTTTT. The encoded protein is CASSLSGPKSVTGELFF.

The chain recombines TRBV5-4 with TRBJ2-1, with 8 bases identical to TRBD2. The ends lost 4 bases at V and 4 bases at J; junction bases unmatched: 10. The CDR3 length is 16 residues. The V gene's germline CDR1 is SGHNT and CDR2 YYREEE (reference sequence). CDR3 DNA: TGTGCCAGCAGCACCCGTAGAGCGGGGGATTACAATGAGCAGTTCTTC. This gives the protein CASSTRRAGDYNEQFF.

V is TRBV23-1 and J is TRBJ2-3, with 15 bases that match TRBD2. TRBV23-1 is an ORF for which the function is uncertain. V lost 3 bases and J lost 7; bases outside the gene matches: 8. CDR3 length: 17 amino acids. The CDR3 DNA is TGCGCCAGCAGTCATCTGGGACTAGCGGGGGGTGGCTATACGCAGTATTTT. It translates to CASSHLGLAGGGYTQYF.

This chain links TRBV7-2 with TRBJ2-3, with 13 bases lining up with TRBD2. Trimming took 5 bases from V and 8 from J; bases not matched to a gene: 10. The length of the CDR3 is 16 residues. Germline V CDR1 and CDR2: SGHTA, FQGNSA. CDR3: CASSARTSGGIVTQYF. The CDR3 DNA reads TGTGCCAGCAGCGCCCGGACTAGCGGGGGTATTGTTACGCAGTATTTT.

This clone was detected a few times. The chain uses TRBV29-1 and TRBJ2-3; D is uncertain. This CDR3 has 12 residues. V shed 4 bases and J shed 7 bases, with 12 bases lying between them. Germline-derived CDR1 and CDR2 are SQVTM and ANQGSEA. The chain's CDR3 is CSVVSEGYTQYF. The CDR3 nucleotides are TGCAGCGTTGTCTCGGAAGGATATACGCAGTATTTT.